This TCR beta chain was recovered during a study of T cells after yellow fever vaccination. TCRdb processed the 5' RACE reads anew with MiXCR; each CDR3 protein has one entry. Of about 550,000 distinct CDR3 sequences in the sample, 15% to 20% were seen once. Only a few counts were recorded for this clonotype. Germline lookup yields CDR1 SNHLY and CDR2 FYNNEI. V lost 3 bases, J lost 6 bases, and 6 bases lay in between. The CDR3 covers 12 residues. This material consisted of PBMCs, taken 15 days after the yellow fever booster vaccination. The chain joins TRBV2 to TRBJ1-5; no reliable D call. This TCR was recovered from a man aged 30 to 45 who received the YFV17D yellow fever vaccine. CDR3 sequence: CASSEELQPQHF. CDR3 nucleotide sequence: TGTGCCAGCAGTGAGGAACTTCAGCCCCAGCATTTT.